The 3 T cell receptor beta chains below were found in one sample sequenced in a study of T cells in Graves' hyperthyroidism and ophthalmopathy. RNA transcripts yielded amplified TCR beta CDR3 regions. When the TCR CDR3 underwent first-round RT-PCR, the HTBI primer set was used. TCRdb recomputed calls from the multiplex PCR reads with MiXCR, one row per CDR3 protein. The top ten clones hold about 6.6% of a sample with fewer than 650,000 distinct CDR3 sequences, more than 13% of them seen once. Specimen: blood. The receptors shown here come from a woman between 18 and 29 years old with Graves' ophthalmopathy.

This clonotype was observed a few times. DNA of the CDR3: TGTGCCATCAGTGAGCTGACTAGCGGGGGTGCCTACAATGAGCAGTTCTTC. This translates into CAISELTSGGAYNEQFF. J is TRBJ2-1 and V is TRBV10-3, with TRBD2 identical over 12 bases. This CDR3 region has 17 residues. J gave up 2 bases and V 2 bases, and 4 bases lay outside the gene matches. The germline gives CDR1 ENHRY, CDR2 SYGVKD.

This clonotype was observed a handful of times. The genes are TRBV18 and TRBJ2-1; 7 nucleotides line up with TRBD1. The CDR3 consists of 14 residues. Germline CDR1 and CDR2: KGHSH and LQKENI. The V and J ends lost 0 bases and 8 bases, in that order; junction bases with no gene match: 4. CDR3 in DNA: TGTGCCAGCTCACCACCGGGACAGTACGATGAGCAGTTCTTC. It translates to CASSPPGQYDEQFF. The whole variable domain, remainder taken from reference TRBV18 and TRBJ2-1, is NAGVMQNPRHLVRRRGQEARLRCSPMKGHSHVYWYRQLPEEGLKFMVYLQKENIIDESGMPKERFSAEFPKEGPSILRIQQVVRGDSAAYFCASSPPGQYDEQFFGPGTRLTVL.

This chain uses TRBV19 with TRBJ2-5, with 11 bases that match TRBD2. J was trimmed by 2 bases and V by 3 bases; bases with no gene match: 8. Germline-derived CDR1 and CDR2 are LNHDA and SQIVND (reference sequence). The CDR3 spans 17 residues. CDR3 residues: CASSMARGLADQETQYF. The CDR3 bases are TGTGCCAGTAGTATGGCCCGGGGACTAGCGGATCAAGAGACCCAGTACTTC.